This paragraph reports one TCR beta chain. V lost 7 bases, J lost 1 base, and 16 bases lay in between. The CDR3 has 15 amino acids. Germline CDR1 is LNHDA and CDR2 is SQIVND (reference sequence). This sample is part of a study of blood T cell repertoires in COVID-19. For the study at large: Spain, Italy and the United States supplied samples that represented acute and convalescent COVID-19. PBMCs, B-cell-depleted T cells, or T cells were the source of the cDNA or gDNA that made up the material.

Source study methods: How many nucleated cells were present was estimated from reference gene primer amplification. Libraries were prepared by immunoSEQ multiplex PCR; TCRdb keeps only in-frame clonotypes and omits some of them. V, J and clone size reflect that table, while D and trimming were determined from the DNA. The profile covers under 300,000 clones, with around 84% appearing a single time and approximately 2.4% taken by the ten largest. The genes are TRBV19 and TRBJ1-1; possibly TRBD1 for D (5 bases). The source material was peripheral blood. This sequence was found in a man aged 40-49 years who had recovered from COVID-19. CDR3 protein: CASTPRGRGNTEAFF. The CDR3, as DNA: TGTGCCAGTACGCCCCGGGGGAGGGGGAACACTGAAGCTTTCTTT.